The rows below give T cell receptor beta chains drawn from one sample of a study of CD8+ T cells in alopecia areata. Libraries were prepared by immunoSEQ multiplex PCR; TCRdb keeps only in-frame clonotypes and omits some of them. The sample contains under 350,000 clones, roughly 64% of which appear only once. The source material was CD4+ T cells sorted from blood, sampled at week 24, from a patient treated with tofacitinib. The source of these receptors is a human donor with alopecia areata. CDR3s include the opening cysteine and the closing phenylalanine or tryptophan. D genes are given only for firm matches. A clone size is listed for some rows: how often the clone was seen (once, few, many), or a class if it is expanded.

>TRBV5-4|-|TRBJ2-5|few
CASSQTGQETQYF
TGTGCCAGCAGCCAGACAGGTCAAGAGACCCAGTACTTC
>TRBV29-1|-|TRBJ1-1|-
CSVERPLNTEAFF
TGCAGCGTTGAGCGGCCACTGAACACTGAAGCTTTCTTT
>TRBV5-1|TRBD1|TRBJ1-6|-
CASSPGQGSSYNSPLHF
TGCGCCAGCAGCCCGGGACAGGGGAGCTCCTATAATTCACCCCTCCACTTT
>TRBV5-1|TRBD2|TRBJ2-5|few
CASSPTVAGVEETQYF
TGCGCCAGCAGCCCGACGGTAGCGGGGGTTGAGGAGACCCAGTACTTC
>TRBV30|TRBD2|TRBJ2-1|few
CAWSVPPTSGSYNEQFF
TGTGCCTGGAGTGTCCCTCCTACTAGCGGGAGCTACAATGAGCAGTTCTTC
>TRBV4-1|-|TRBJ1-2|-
CASSPPLGGYTF
TGCGCCAGCAGCCCACCACTTGGGGGCTACACCTTC
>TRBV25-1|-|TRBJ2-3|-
CASRQESTDTQYF
TGTGCCAGCAGACAGGAGAGCACAGATACGCAGTATTTT
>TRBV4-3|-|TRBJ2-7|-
CASSESAGRGEQYF
TGCGCCAGCAGCGAGTCCGCCGGAAGGGGCGAGCAGTACTTC
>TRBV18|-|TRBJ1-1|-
CASSPAGGDSEAFF
TGTGCCAGCTCACCCGCAGGAGGGGACTCTGAAGCTTTCTTT
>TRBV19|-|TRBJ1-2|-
CASTPSATMDGYTF
TGTGCCAGTACCCCATCGGCCACTATGGATGGCTACACCTTC
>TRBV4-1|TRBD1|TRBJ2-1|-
CASSRPGTGPGQFF
TGCGCCAGCAGCCGTCCCGGGACAGGCCCTGGGCAGTTCTTC